Below, 32 T cell receptor beta chains from the same sample are listed, as sequenced in a study of cytomegalovirus exposure and HLA in healthy donors. In the PCR, 60 Vbeta and 13 Jbeta primers were used. Repertoires were generated with immunoSEQ multiplex PCR, while TCRdb's copy carries only in-frame clones and drops some. The sample carries 210,000 or so clones, about 80% recorded once. Sequenced: PBMCs. The source is a woman aged 40 to 50 in good health and CMV-seronegative.

This chain joins TRBV18 and TRBJ1-2, with D perhaps TRBD1 (6 bases). V dropped 6 bases and J dropped 4 bases, with 15 bases sitting between them. CDR3 length: 14 amino acids. CDR1 is KGHSH, CDR2 LQKENI, per germline. The CDR3 nucleotides are TGTGCCAGCTCGGTCCCCCCGACAGGCTATGGCTACACCTTC. Amino acid sequence: CASSVPPTGYGYTF.

This chain links TRBV28 with TRBJ2-3; TRBD2 matches at 11 bases. The germline V gene encodes CDR1 MDHEN and CDR2 SYDVKM. The CDR3 sequence is 15 residues long. The junction had 0 bases not matched to a gene; V was cut back by 3 bases and J by 1 base. The CDR3 sequence is CASSFSGGGTDTQYF. CDR3 nucleotides: TGTGCCAGCAGTTTTAGCGGGGGGGGCACAGATACGCAGTATTTT.

The J gene is TRBJ1-1, the V gene TRBV5-1; no reliable D call. CDR3 length equals 14 residues. V lost 1 base and J lost 5, with 12 bases in between. Germline CDR1 and CDR2: SGHRS and YFSETQ. CDR3 nucleotide sequence: TGCGCCAGCAGCTTGTCGGGAGTAGGGACTGAAGCTTTCTTT. This sequence encodes CASSLSGVGTEAFF.

The chain joins TRBV5-1 to TRBJ1-1; TRBD1 is a possible D gene (6 bases). Germline V lookup: CDR1 SGHRS, CDR2 YFSETQ. Between the trimmed V and J ends, which lost 3 bases and 3 bases, there was a span of 12 bases. The length of the CDR3 is 14 residues. CDR3 in DNA: TGCGCCAGCAGCTGGGACACTAGGCACACTGAAGCTTTCTTT. This encodes CASSWDTRHTEAFF.

This chain uses TRBV7-3 with TRBJ2-7; 8 nucleotides line up with TRBD2. The CDR3 has 14 amino acids. The ends lost 3 bases at V and 6 bases at J; junction bases unmatched: 7. CDR1 is SGHTA and CDR2 is FQGTGA in the germline V gene. CDR3 protein: CASSFGGVVAEQYF. The CDR3 region has the DNA TGTGCCAGCAGCTTCGGGGGGGTTGTCGCCGAGCAGTACTTC.

The chain carries TRBV29-1 and TRBJ2-5; TRBD1 agrees at 9 bases. With the DNA end fitting TRBJ2-7 better, the J assignment may be wrong. In germline, CDR1 is SQVTM, CDR2 ANQGSEA. The CDR3 has 13 residues. The CDR3 DNA reads TGCAGCGTCGAGGACAGGGGCAAAACCGAGCAGTACTTC. Its protein is CSVEDRGKTEQYF.

The rearrangement uses TRBV6-5 and TRBJ2-7, with 7 bases aligning to TRBD1. V shed 2 bases, J shed 3 bases, and the junction held 4 bases outside the gene matches. Per the germline V gene, CDR1 is MNHEY and CDR2 is SVGAGI. CDR3 length equals 14 residues. CDR3 loop: CASSYNRDSYEQYF. The CDR3 coding sequence is TGTGCCAGCAGTTACAACCGGGACAGCTACGAGCAGTACTTC.

The V gene is TRBV11-2, the J gene TRBJ2-5; 9 bases agree with TRBD2. The V segment lost 3 bases and the J segment 3 bases; nucleotides outside the gene matches: 5. This CDR3 is built from 15 residues. Looked up from germline, CDR1 is SGHAT and CDR2 is FQNNGV. CDR3 residues: CASSFRVAGEETQYF. In nucleotides, the CDR3 is TGTGCCAGCAGCTTCCGGGTAGCGGGGGAAGAGACCCAGTACTTC.

This clone has only a few counts. CDR3 nucleotides: TGTGCCAGCAGAGGAGGGGACACTGAAGCTTTCTTT. This gives the protein CASRGGDTEAFF. The chain carries TRBV7-9 and TRBJ1-1, with D tentatively TRBD1 (5 bases). Trimming pared 6 bases from V and 3 bases from J, leaving 8 bases between. This CDR3 is 12 amino acids long. CDR1 and CDR2 from the germline V gene are SEHNR and FQNEAQ (reference sequence).

This rearrangement joins TRBV5-1 to TRBJ2-7; possibly TRBD2 for D (6 bases). The CDR3 is 14 amino acids. The germline V and J ends were trimmed by 4 bases and 0 bases, with 11 bases remaining between them. The germline V gene encodes CDR1 SGHRS and CDR2 YFSETQ. The CDR3 loop is CASSRDGSSYEQYF. The CDR3 DNA sequence: TGCGCCAGCAGCAGGGACGGGAGCTCCTACGAGCAGTACTTC.

The CDR3 protein is CASSRDSPTGNTIYF. CDR3 coding DNA: TGCGCCAGCAGCCGCGACAGCCCAACTGGAAACACCATATATTTT. The J gene is TRBJ1-3, the V gene TRBV5-1, with D possibly TRBD1 on 5 matching bases. Germline V CDR1 and CDR2: SGHRS, YFSETQ. The CDR3 has 15 residues. V lost 4 bases, J lost 2 bases, and 13 bases lay in between.

This chain connects TRBV19 to TRBJ1-2; perhaps TRBD1 as D (5 bases). Per the germline V gene, CDR1 is LNHDA and CDR2 is SQIVND (reference sequence). This CDR3 region has 12 residues. V was shortened by 7 bases and J by 0 bases, with 6 bases between the two germline ends. CDR3 nucleotides: TGTGCCAGTATAGGGGCTAACTATGGCTACACCTTC. This codes for CASIGANYGYTF.

The rearrangement links TRBV11-1 to TRBJ2-7; D is possibly TRBD2 (5 bases). The ends were cut back, 1 base at V and 3 bases at J, with 10 bases in the middle. This CDR3 contains 14 residues. Per germline, CDR1 SGHAT and CDR2 FQDESV (reference sequence). DNA of the CDR3: TGTGCCAGCAGCTTAGGTCTTGGACTCTACGAGCAGTACTTC. This sequence encodes CASSLGLGLYEQYF.

This sequence joins TRBV11-1 and TRBJ2-7, with a weak D call TRBD2 (5 bases). CDR1 and CDR2 (germline): SGHAT, FQDESV (reference sequence). CDR3 length: 12 amino acids. Trimming pared 5 bases from V and 3 bases from J, leaving 8 bases between. The CDR3, as DNA: TGTGCCAGCAGCGACGGACTCTACGAGCAGTACTTC. Its translation: CASSDGLYEQYF.

This clone was picked up a small number of times. The rearrangement joins TRBV20-1 to TRBJ2-1; perhaps TRBD1 as D (6 bases). This CDR3 contains 10 residues. Germline V gene sequence: CDR1 DFQATT, CDR2 SNEGSKA (reference sequence). V was trimmed by 6 bases and J by 6 bases, leaving 6 bases between them. CDR3 sequence reads: CSADSNEQFF. The CDR3 bases are TGCAGTGCGGACAGCAATGAGCAGTTCTTC.

Comment on this clone: The same CDR3 arises from other DNA sequences in this sample as well. This chain uses TRBV7-9 with TRBJ1-1; D uncertain. CDR1 is SEHNR, CDR2 FQNEAQ, per germline (reference sequence). This CDR3 spans 11 amino acids. V gave up 5 bases and J gave up 5 bases, with 6 bases separating them. The CDR3 loop is CASSPRTEAFF. CDR3 nucleotide sequence: TGTGCCAGCAGCCCACGGACTGAAGCTTTCTTT.

The chain recombines TRBV30 with TRBJ2-5; TRBD2 aligns across 12 bases. J gave up 1 base and V 5 bases, and 5 bases lay outside the gene matches. CDR1 and CDR2 (germline): GTSNPN, SVGIG (reference sequence). CDR3 size: 15 residues. The CDR3 sequence is CAWALAGGSQETQYF. The DNA for the CDR3 is TGTGCCTGGGCTCTAGCGGGGGGGTCCCAAGAGACCCAGTACTTC.

This chain uses TRBV5-6 with TRBJ1-2, with D possibly matching TRBD1 (5 bases). The length of the CDR3 is 13 residues. Germline lookup yields CDR1 SGHDT and CDR2 YYEEEE. Trimming removed 2 bases at V and 13 bases at J, with 18 bases between. CDR3 DNA: TGTGCCAGCAGCTTTGCGGGGGGACCAGGCGGCACCTTC. Protein sequence: CASSFAGGPGGTF.

V is TRBV19 and J is TRBJ1-2; D possibly corresponds to TRBD1 (6 bases). Trimming left V 10 bases short and J 0 bases short, with 18 bases between. The CDR3 sequence is 15 residues long. Germline loops: CDR1 LNHDA, CDR2 SQIVND (reference sequence). CDR3 sequence (DNA): TGTGCCACACTACCAGGGGCAGTATCTAACTATGGCTACACCTTC. It is translated as CATLPGAVSNYGYTF.

The CDR3 is CASSRQLNQPQHF. Written as DNA, the CDR3 is TGTGCCAGTAGTCGACAGCTAAATCAGCCCCAGCATTTT. The J gene is TRBJ1-5, the V gene TRBV19, with D perhaps TRBD1 (5 bases). The V gene's germline CDR1 is LNHDA and CDR2 SQIVND (reference sequence). CDR3 length: 13 amino acids. The V end was cut by 5 bases, the J end by 4 bases, with 9 bases between.

The chain employs TRBV10-2 and TRBJ1-5; no firm D call. The CDR3 loop spans 13 amino acids. Trimming took off 4 bases at V and 3 bases at J, with 7 bases between the two ends. CDR1 is WSHSY, CDR2 SAAADI, per germline. Here the CDR3 reads CASSGQFNQPQHF. The CDR3 coding sequence is TGCGCCAGCAGTGGGCAGTTCAATCAGCCCCAGCATTTT.

V usage is TRBV11-3 and J usage is TRBJ2-3; 8 nucleotides agree with TRBD2. The V and J ends lost 10 bases and 5 bases, in that order; junction bases with no gene match: 14. The CDR3 is 15 residues long. CDR1 is SGHNT, CDR2 YENEEA, per germline. The CDR3, as DNA: TGTGCCACCTCCGGTCCGGGGGGGTCTCTAGATACGCAGTATTTT. Its translation is CATSGPGGSLDTQYF.

The chain links TRBV5-5 to TRBJ1-2; unclear D gene. In germline, CDR1 is SGHKS, CDR2 YYEKEE (reference sequence). The CDR3 spans 13 residues. The V end was cut by 4 bases, the J end by 6 bases, with 13 bases between. CDR3 region: CASSLISPNGYTF. For the CDR3, the DNA is TGTGCCAGCAGCCTCATTTCGCCTAATGGCTACACCTTC.

V usage is TRBV29-1 and J usage is TRBJ1-2; D not certain. This CDR3 comprises 12 residues. Trimming took 4 bases from V and 4 from J, leaving 10 bases between them. From germline, CDR1 is SQVTM and CDR2 ANQGSEA. CDR3 loop: CSVVGKPYGYTF. The CDR3 DNA sequence: TGCAGCGTTGTCGGGAAACCCTATGGCTACACCTTC.

The CDR3: CASSYSSFGAYEQYF. For the CDR3, the DNA is TGTGCCAGCAGTTACTCCTCATTTGGAGCTTACGAGCAGTACTTC. The chain combines TRBV6-5 with TRBJ2-7; D unresolved. The germline V gene has CDR1 MNHEY and CDR2 SVGAGI. CDR3 length: 15 amino acids. V was shortened by 0 bases and J by 4 bases, with 13 bases between the two germline ends.

The sample holds a few counts of this clone. This chain links TRBV28 with TRBJ1-4; D may be TRBD1 (6 bases). Germline values: CDR1 MDHEN, CDR2 SYDVKM. Trimming shortened V by 8 bases and J by 6 bases, and 10 bases separated the two germline ends. This CDR3 contains 12 residues. The CDR3 here is CASVGGDEKLFF. As DNA, the CDR3 is TGTGCCAGCGTAGGGGGAGATGAAAAACTGTTTTTT. Combining the CDR3 with reference TRBV28 and TRBJ1-4 gives the whole variable domain DVKVTQSSRYLVKRTGEKVFLECVQDMDHENMFWYRQDPGLGLRLIYFSYDVKMKEKGDIPEGYSVSREKKERFSLILESASTNQTSMYLCASVGGDEKLFFGSGTQLSVL.

Points on this clone: One end of the junction fails to match germline, which may point to a read error. The chain employs TRBV4-3 and TRBJ1-2, with a tentative D call TRBD1 (6 bases). This CDR3 spans 16 amino acids. Germline V gene data show CDR1 as LGHNA and CDR2 as YSLEER. The CDR3 sequence: CASSQRSDSSTGGYPF. In nucleotides, the CDR3 is TGCGCCAGCAGCCAACGCTCGGACAGCTCCACTGGGGGCTACCCCTTC.

The V and J genes are TRBV2 and TRBJ1-4; 8 nucleotides match TRBD1. The germline gives CDR1 SNHLY, CDR2 FYNNEI. This CDR3 comprises 13 residues. With 8 bases clipped from V and 8 bases from J, the junction kept 7 bases outside the gene matches. The CDR3 loop is CASGGQDREKLFF. The CDR3 DNA is TGTGCCAGCGGGGGACAGGACCGAGAAAAACTGTTTTTT.

V is TRBV6-1 and J is TRBJ1-2; unclear D gene. Germline V gene sequence: CDR1 MNHNS, CDR2 SASEGT. V lost 9 bases, J lost 4 bases, and 18 bases lay in between. The length of the CDR3 is 14 residues. CDR3 bases: TGTGCCAGTACTCATACTGGTACTGGCTATGGCTACACCTTC. It is translated as CASTHTGTGYGYTF.

This chain joins TRBV2 and TRBJ2-2; D perhaps matches TRBD1 (5 bases). The CDR3 is 20 amino acids. V lost 0 bases and J lost 0, with 20 bases in between. Germline CDR1 is SNHLY and CDR2 is FYNNEI. CDR3 nucleotides: TGTGCCAGCAGTGAAGCGCAGGTGGGCACAGGCCGCTCGAACACCGGGGAGCTGTTTTTT. This sequence encodes CASSEAQVGTGRSNTGELFF.

This rearrangement joins TRBV2 to TRBJ1-5; no reliable D call. V lost 10 bases and J 1 base, leaving 11 bases between the germline ends. The CDR3 sequence is 13 residues long. Germline V gives CDR1 SNHLY, CDR2 FYNNEI. The chain's CDR3 is CATNRESNQPQHF. CDR3 sequence (DNA): TGTGCCACCAACCGGGAAAGCAATCAGCCCCAGCATTTT.

DNA for the CDR3: TGTGCCAGCAGGTCAGGGAATCAGCCCCAGCATTTT. This translates into CASRSGNQPQHF. The V call is TRBV27, the J call TRBJ1-5, with D possibly matching TRBD1 (5 bases). Germline CDR1 MNHEY, CDR2 SMNVEV (reference sequence). The CDR3 covers 12 residues. Trimming removed 6 bases at V and 4 bases at J, with 7 bases between.